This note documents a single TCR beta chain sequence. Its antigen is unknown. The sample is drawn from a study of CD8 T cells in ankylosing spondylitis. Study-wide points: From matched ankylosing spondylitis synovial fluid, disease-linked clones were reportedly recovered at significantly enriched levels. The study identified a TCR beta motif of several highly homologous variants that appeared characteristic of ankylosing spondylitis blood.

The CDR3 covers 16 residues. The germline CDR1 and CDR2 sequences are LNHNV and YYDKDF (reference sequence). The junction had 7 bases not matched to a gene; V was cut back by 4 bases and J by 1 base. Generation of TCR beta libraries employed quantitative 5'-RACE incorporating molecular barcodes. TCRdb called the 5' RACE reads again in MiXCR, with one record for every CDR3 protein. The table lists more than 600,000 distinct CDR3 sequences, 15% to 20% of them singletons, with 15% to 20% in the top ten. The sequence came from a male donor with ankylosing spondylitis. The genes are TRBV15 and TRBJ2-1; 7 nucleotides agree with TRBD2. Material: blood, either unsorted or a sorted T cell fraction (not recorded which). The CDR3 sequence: CATSNKRTRSYNEQFF. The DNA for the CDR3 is TGTGCCACCAGCAATAAAAGGACTAGGTCCTACAATGAGCAGTTCTTC.